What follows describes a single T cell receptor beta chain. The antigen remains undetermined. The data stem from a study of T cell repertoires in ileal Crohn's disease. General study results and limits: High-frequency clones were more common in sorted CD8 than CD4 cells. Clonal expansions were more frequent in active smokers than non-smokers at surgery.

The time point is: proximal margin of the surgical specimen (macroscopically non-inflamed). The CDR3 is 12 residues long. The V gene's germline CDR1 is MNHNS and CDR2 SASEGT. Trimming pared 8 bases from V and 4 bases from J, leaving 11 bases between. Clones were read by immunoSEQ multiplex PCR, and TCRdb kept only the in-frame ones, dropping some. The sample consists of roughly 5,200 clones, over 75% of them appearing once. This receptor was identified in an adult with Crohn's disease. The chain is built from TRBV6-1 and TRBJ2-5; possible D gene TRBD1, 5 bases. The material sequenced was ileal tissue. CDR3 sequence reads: CASAGTGETQYF. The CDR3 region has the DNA TGTGCCAGCGCAGGTACAGGAGAGACCCAGTACTTC.